This passage covers 17 T cell receptor beta chains from one sample sequenced in a study of metastatic and nonmetastatic thyroid tumors. All patients were treatment-naive before thyroid surgery. TCRdb re-called the PCR reads through MiXCR. The data contain approximately 25,000 clones, roughly 15% of them seen just once; the ten biggest clones take up 15% to 17%. The material sequenced was blood. These receptors all stem from a male donor with papillary thyroid cancer or a benign thyroid nodule (not recorded which). Some clones in this sample may be carry-over from other donors' samples.

There are many counts of this clone. The chain uses TRBV11-2 and TRBJ1-5, with 7 bases identical to TRBD1. With V trimmed by 5 bases and J by 3 bases, 10 bases remained unmatched. CDR1 SGHAT and CDR2 FQNNGV come from the germline V gene. CDR3 length equals 16 residues. CDR3 in DNA: TGTGCCAGCAGCCCCCCCAGGGGGGGTAACAATCAGCCCCAGCATTTT. Translation: CASSPPRGGNNQPQHF.

This clone was counted ten times or more. This chain joins TRBV29-1 and TRBJ1-2; D gene uncertain. The V gene lost 7 bases and the J gene lost 5 bases, with 14 bases spanning the gap. This CDR3 spans 12 amino acids. Germline V lookup: CDR1 SQVTM, CDR2 ANQGSEA. Here the CDR3 reads CSAGERTYGYTF. The CDR3 coding sequence is TGCAGCGCTGGGGAGAGGACTTATGGCTACACCTTC.

This clone was picked up many times. The chain has TRBV29-1 and TRBJ1-2, with unresolved D. This CDR3 has 11 residues. V was cut by 8 bases and J by 6 bases, with 13 bases left in between. The germline gives CDR1 SQVTM, CDR2 ANQGSEA. CDR3 sequence: CSYKEGDGYTF. CDR3 DNA: TGCAGCTACAAGGAGGGTGATGGCTACACCTTC.

The CDR3 is CASSHSDRNYEQYF. CDR3 DNA: TGTGCCAGCAGTCACTCGGACAGGAACTACGAGCAGTACTTC. The gene calls are TRBV27 and TRBJ2-7; the match to TRBD1 covers 7 bases. This CDR3 contains 14 residues. CDR1 and CDR2 (germline): MNHEY, SMNVEV (reference sequence). V lost 5 bases and J lost 3; bases outside the gene matches: 7.

This clone was recorded at least ten times. This chain uses TRBV2 with TRBJ2-1; TRBD2 matches 13 bases. Germline CDR1 reads SNHLY; CDR2 reads FYNNEI. Trimming cost V 1 base and J 8 bases; bases outside gene matches: 2. There are 15 residues in the CDR3. CDR3 in DNA: TGTGCCAGCAGTGAAGGACTAGCGGGAGGCTATGAGCAGTTCTTC. Translating it yields CASSEGLAGGYEQFF.

This clone was found many times. The DNA for the CDR3 is TGTGCCAGCAGCCCGAGGGACAGCCGCAATGAAAAACTGTTTTTT. This translates into CASSPRDSRNEKLFF. The rearrangement uses TRBV11-2 and TRBJ1-4; TRBD1 aligns across 7 bases. Germline-derived CDR1 and CDR2 are SGHAT and FQNNGV. This CDR3 is built from 15 residues. The V gene end was trimmed by 5 bases and the J gene end by 5 bases; junction bases not matched to a gene: 8.

This clone is termed medium-sized. The genes are TRBV11-2 and TRBJ1-2; D gene unclear. The germline gives CDR1 SGHAT, CDR2 FQNNGV. V was shortened by 0 bases and J by 7 bases, with 6 bases between the two germline ends. The CDR3 consists of 12 residues. The CDR3 DNA sequence: TGTGCCAGCAGCTTAGACGGAGGTGGCTACACCTTC. It is translated as CASSLDGGGYTF.

The chain recombines TRBV6-1 with TRBJ2-3; 9 positions agree with TRBD2. There are 15 residues in the CDR3. CDR1 MNHNS and CDR2 SASEGT come from the germline V gene. The trim removed 1 base at V and 7 bases at J, leaving 6 bases unmatched. CDR3 amino acids: CASSEGLAGVNTQYF. The CDR3 DNA sequence: TGTGCCAGCAGTGAAGGGTTAGCGGGGGTCAATACGCAGTATTTT.

At least ten counts were recorded for this clone. This sequence joins TRBV19 and TRBJ1-1, with unresolved D. In germline, CDR1 is LNHDA, CDR2 SQIVND (reference sequence). The CDR3 is 14 amino acids. The V and J ends lost 5 bases and 0 bases respectively, with 10 bases between them. Here the CDR3 DNA reads TGTGCCAGTAGTGGACTGGGGATGAACACTGAAGCTTTCTTT. This translates into CASSGLGMNTEAFF.

There are many counts of this clone. A much larger clone lies a single base off, so this may be a read error. This CDR3 is also generated by other DNA sequences in the sample. This rearrangement joins TRBV28 to TRBJ2-7; 7 bases agree with TRBD1. CDR1 and CDR2 (germline): MDHEN, SYDVKM. This CDR3 region has 15 residues. V shed 3 bases, J shed 7 bases, and the junction held 12 bases outside the gene matches. The CDR3 reads CASSFRSTGNDEQYF. Here the CDR3 DNA reads TGTGCCAGCAGTTTCCGCTCGACAGGGAACGATGAGCAGTACTTC.

The sample holds many counts of this clone. This rearrangement joins TRBV7-6 to TRBJ2-5, with D maybe TRBD1 (6 bases). Germline V gene data show CDR1 as SGHVS and CDR2 as FNYEAQ. V gave up 5 bases and J gave up 0 bases, with 13 bases separating them. This CDR3 contains 15 residues. The CDR3 nucleotides read TGTGCCAGCAGCCCGAACAGGGCTTACCAAGAGACCCAGTACTTC. This encodes CASSPNRAYQETQYF.

This clone has only a few counts. It may be a read error: a sequence one base away is much more abundant. The chain employs TRBV4-2 and TRBJ2-2; D call uncertain. Per germline, CDR1 LGHNA and CDR2 YNFKEQ. The length of the CDR3 is 15 residues. The CDR3 nucleotides read TGTACCAGCAGCCAAGATTACGCGAACACCGGGGAGCTGTTTTTT. Translation gives CTSSQDYANTGELFF.

As regards this clone: At one end, the junction sequence differs from germline, possibly due to a read error. The chain recombines TRBV19 with TRBJ2-2; either TRBD1 or TRBD2 may supply D (5 bases each). Germline CDR1 and CDR2: LNHDA and SQIVND (reference sequence). This CDR3 is built from 15 residues. CDR3 amino acids: CATGTRGPNTGEPFF. The CDR3 nucleotides read TGTGCCACTGGAACAAGGGGCCCCAACACCGGGGAGCCGTTTTTT.

This clone was recorded many times. A much larger clone sits a single nucleotide away, making a read error possible. Other DNA sequences in the same sample also yield this CDR3. This sequence joins TRBV6-2 or TRBV6-3 and TRBJ2-5; D may be TRBD2 (5 bases). Per germline, CDR1 MNHEY and CDR2 SVGEGT. The CDR3 spans 12 residues. Written as DNA, the CDR3 is TGTGCCAGCACCCTCGCCGGGGAGACCCAGCACTTC. Protein product: CASTLAGETQHF.

This clone came up many times. This chain uses TRBV11-2 with TRBJ2-7, with a weak D call TRBD2 (5 bases). V lost 0 bases and J lost 2, with 8 bases in between. Germline values: CDR1 SGHAT, CDR2 FQNNGV. This CDR3 region has 14 residues. The CDR3, as DNA: TGTGCCAGCAGCTTAGATTCGGAGGCCTACGAGCAGTACTTC. It is translated as CASSLDSEAYEQYF.

This chain joins TRBV6-1 and TRBJ2-3; D gene unclear. Trimming removed 6 bases from V and 3 bases from J, with 22 bases in between. This CDR3 contains 17 residues. CDR1 is MNHNS and CDR2 is SASEGT in the germline V gene. CDR3 region: CASSELTVSLGTDTQYF. CDR3 DNA: TGTGCCAGCAGCGAACTTACCGTGTCCCTTGGGACAGATACGCAGTATTTT.

This clone was observed at least ten times. V usage is TRBV18 and J usage is TRBJ2-1; TRBD1 is a possible D gene (6 bases). The V and J ends lost 1 base and 5 bases respectively, with 12 bases between them. Germline V gives CDR1 KGHSH, CDR2 LQKENI. The CDR3 runs 15 residues. CDR3 nucleotides: TGTGCCAGCTCACCACTCACAGGGTATAACAATGAGCAGTTCTTC. This sequence encodes CASSPLTGYNNEQFF.